The next 21 T cell receptor beta chains were all read from a single sample in a study of T cell responses to AZD1222 COVID-19 vaccine (dated by TCRdb to the early 2020s). The meaning of the sample's time point label: baseline before first vaccination. Receptors were amplified or captured by the immunoSEQ multiplex PCR assay. The table comes from immuneACCESS by way of TCRdb, which keeps in-frame sequences with V and J called. Part of the clones is missing from these tables; in studies checked, under half for an unresolved V gene and the rest for unknown reasons. This sample comprises roughly 150,000 clones, approximately 92% of them detected only once. Clones ranked in the top ten supply around 2.3% of the sample. This sample comprised peripheral blood, obtained on day 0 of AZD1222 vaccination. These receptors were taken from an adult in good health.

The chain recombines TRBV27 with TRBJ2-1; either TRBD1 or TRBD2 may supply D (6 bases each). V was cut by 3 bases and J by 2 bases, with 11 bases left in between. CDR1 is MNHEY, CDR2 SMNVEV, per germline (reference sequence). The CDR3 is made up of 15 amino acids. CDR3 sequence: CASSFGGPTYNEQFF. CDR3 bases: TGTGCCAGCAGTTTCGGGGGCCCCACCTACAATGAGCAGTTCTTC.

The rearrangement joins TRBV5-1 to TRBJ1-5, with 7 bases fitting TRBD1. From germline, CDR1 is SGHRS and CDR2 YFSETQ. Germline trimming cut 2 bases from V and 1 base from J; bases unmatched to any gene: 3. The CDR3 extends over 15 amino acids. The CDR3 DNA is TGCGCCAGCAGCTTTGTAGGGGGCAGCAATCAGCCCCAGCATTTT. It specifies CASSFVGGSNQPQHF.

The chain uses TRBV5-4 and TRBJ2-3; D remains ambiguous. This CDR3 region has 16 residues. The V end was cut by 0 bases, the J end by 1 base, with 12 bases between. Germline V gene data show CDR1 as SGHNT and CDR2 as YYREEE (reference sequence). The CDR3 DNA follows: TGTGCCAGCAGCTTGGAGGGCGCTCGGGGCACAGATACGCAGTATTTT. The encoded protein is CASSLEGARGTDTQYF.

This chain connects TRBV29-1 to TRBJ1-4, with TRBD1 matching 10 bases. V dropped 7 bases and J dropped 7; count of bases not matched to a gene: 9. CDR3 length equals 14 residues. Germline CDR1 SQVTM, CDR2 ANQGSEA. This chain's CDR3 is CSAATGTGVEKLFF. The CDR3 DNA reads as TGCAGCGCCGCGACCGGGACAGGGGTTGAAAAACTGTTTTTT.

This chain links TRBV4-3 with TRBJ2-2, with 8 bases identical to TRBD2. From germline, CDR1 is LGHNA and CDR2 YSLEER. The length of the CDR3 is 16 residues. V lost 0 bases and J lost 7; bases outside the gene matches: 7. The DNA for the CDR3 is TGCGCCAGCAGCCAAGATAGGACTAGCTGGGGCGGGGAGCTGTTTTTT. Its protein product is CASSQDRTSWGGELFF.

In its sample, this clone was seen once. The chain carries TRBV4-2 and TRBJ1-6; D is uncertain. V dropped 4 bases and J dropped 10 bases, with 11 bases sitting between them. This CDR3 region has 13 residues. Germline lookup yields CDR1 LGHNA and CDR2 YNFKEQ. The DNA of the CDR3 is TGTGCCAGCAGCCGCGGCGAGGGCTCACCCCTCCACTTT. The encoded protein is CASSRGEGSPLHF.

V and J are TRBV7-3 and TRBJ2-7, with D possibly called TRBD1 or TRBD2 (5 bases each). V lost 5 bases and J lost 3, with 11 bases in between. This CDR3 region has 13 residues. The germline V gene encodes CDR1 SGHTA and CDR2 FQGTGA. CDR3 amino acids: CASSPGPFYEQYF. Here the CDR3 DNA reads TGTGCCAGCAGCCCGGGGCCTTTCTACGAGCAGTACTTC.

This clone was seen a single time. This sequence joins TRBV6-5 and TRBJ2-3, with D tentatively TRBD1 (6 bases). The V and J ends lost 5 bases and 6 bases respectively, with 12 bases between them. This CDR3 is 13 amino acids long. The V gene's germline CDR1 is MNHEY and CDR2 SVGAGI. The CDR3 reads CASSTRGFDTQYF. The CDR3 region has the DNA TGTGCCAGCAGTACTAGGGGGTTCGATACGCAGTATTTT.

This rearrangement joins TRBV29-1 to TRBJ1-1, with TRBD1 identical over 7 bases. The CDR3 is 13 residues long. With V trimmed by 4 bases and J by 1 base, 3 bases remained unmatched. Germline CDR1 and CDR2: SQVTM and ANQGSEA. This CDR3 is CSVVRQGNTEAFF. The CDR3 DNA is TGCAGCGTTGTCCGACAGGGGAACACTGAAGCTTTCTTT. The full variable domain, with the rest looked up from reference TRBV29-1 and TRBJ1-1, is SAVISQKPSRDICQRGTSLTIQCQVDSQVTMMFWYRQQPGQSLTLIATANQGSEATYESGFVIDKFPISRPNLTFSTLTVSNMSPEDSSIYLCSVVRQGNTEAFFGQGTRLTVV.

V is TRBV15 and J is TRBJ1-2; 8 bases are shared with TRBD1. J lost 2 bases, V lost 0 bases, and 5 bases had no gene match. The CDR3 totals 16 residues. In germline, CDR1 is LNHNV, CDR2 YYDKDF (reference sequence). The CDR3 spells CATSRDLRQGNYGYTF. The CDR3 nucleotides read TGTGCCACCAGCAGAGATCTGAGACAGGGGAACTATGGCTACACCTTC.

The chain is built from TRBV14 and TRBJ2-7; no firm D call. The CDR3 spans 15 residues. V lost 1 base to trimming and J lost 1 base, with 11 bases between them. Germline V gene lookup returns CDR1 SGHDN and CDR2 FVKESK. The CDR3 is CASSQGSTTSYEQYF. CDR3 nucleotides: TGTGCCAGCAGCCAAGGTTCGACCACGTCCTACGAGCAGTACTTC.

V is TRBV6-5 and J is TRBJ2-2; TRBD1 is a possible D gene (5 bases). The germline gives CDR1 MNHEY, CDR2 SVGAGI. CDR3 size: 16 residues. Trimming cost V 2 bases and J 2 bases, with 12 bases left between them. The CDR3 nucleotides read TGTGCCAGCAGTTACGTTGTCACAGGAAACACCGGGGAGCTGTTTTTT. It translates to CASSYVVTGNTGELFF.

This chain joins TRBV19 and TRBJ1-2; 10 bases are shared with TRBD1. The CDR3 has 15 residues. Trimming cost V 4 bases and J 7 bases; bases outside gene matches: 9. Per germline, CDR1 LNHDA and CDR2 SQIVND (reference sequence). The chain's CDR3 is CASSNSRDRGPGYTF. The CDR3 coding sequence is TGTGCCAGTAGTAATTCCCGGGACAGGGGCCCTGGCTACACCTTC.

V gene TRBV19 combines with J gene TRBJ1-1; 7 bases are shared with TRBD1. The CDR3 contains 14 residues. Germline assignment: CDR1 LNHDA and CDR2 SQIVND (reference sequence). V was pared by 6 bases and J by 3 bases, with 7 bases of the junction left unmatched. DNA of the CDR3: TGTGCCAGTAGCTCAATTGACAGGGACACTGAAGCTTTCTTT. This codes for CASSSIDRDTEAFF.

The chain is built from TRBV7-2 and TRBJ1-1, with TRBD1 as a possible D gene (5 bases). V lost 1 base and J 5 bases, leaving 11 bases between the germline ends. This CDR3 contains 14 residues. Germline CDR1 SGHTA, CDR2 FQGNSA. The CDR3 DNA reads TGTGCCAGCAGCTTAGAGGGGATTGGGACTGAAGCTTTCTTT. It encodes CASSLEGIGTEAFF.

This rearrangement joins TRBV29-1 to TRBJ2-5; D is undetermined. CDR3 size: 10 residues. In germline, CDR1 is SQVTM, CDR2 ANQGSEA. Trimming took off 6 bases at V and 1 base at J, with 3 bases between the two ends. The CDR3 DNA sequence: TGCAGCGTCCTCCAAGAGACCCAGTACTTC. It codes for CSVLQETQYF.

This sequence joins TRBV29-1 and TRBJ2-3, with TRBD2 as a possible D gene (6 bases). Germline CDR1 and CDR2: SQVTM and ANQGSEA. V was shortened by 8 bases and J by 1 base, with 13 bases between the two germline ends. The CDR3 is 13 residues long. The CDR3 DNA follows: TGCAGCCAACCCGGGGAGGGCACAGATACGCAGTATTTT. Protein sequence: CSQPGEGTDTQYF.

The gene calls are TRBV19 and TRBJ2-1; D remains ambiguous. Trimming stripped 3 bases from V and 7 bases from J, with 10 bases between. Germline CDR1 and CDR2: LNHDA and SQIVND (reference sequence). CDR3 length: 13 amino acids. CDR3 sequence (DNA): TGTGCCAGTAGTATGACCGGGTTAAATGAGCAGTTCTTC. This sequence encodes CASSMTGLNEQFF.

V usage is TRBV5-1 and J usage is TRBJ2-3, with no clear D. CDR1 and CDR2 from the germline V gene are SGHRS and YFSETQ. This CDR3 spans 15 amino acids. V lost 0 bases, J lost 0 bases, and 8 bases lay in between. The CDR3 loop is CASSLVPRSTDTQYF. CDR3 nucleotides: TGCGCCAGCAGCTTGGTTCCGAGGAGCACAGATACGCAGTATTTT.

The rearrangement links TRBV27 to TRBJ2-7, with TRBD1 matching over 8 bases. Germline-derived CDR1 and CDR2 are MNHEY and SMNVEV (reference sequence). V lost 5 bases to trimming and J lost 5 bases; unmatched junction nucleotides: 11. The CDR3 has 15 residues. CDR3: CASSPTGGRSHEQYF. The CDR3 nucleotides are TGTGCCAGCAGTCCAACAGGGGGTAGGTCCCACGAGCAGTACTTC.

This chain joins TRBV2 and TRBJ1-6, with a weak D call TRBD1 (6 bases). This CDR3 is 16 amino acids long. CDR1 and CDR2 from the germline V gene are SNHLY and FYNNEI. Trimming cost V 7 bases and J 3 bases, with 16 bases left between them. CDR3 nucleotide sequence: TGTGCCAGCAAGCTAGGACAGCTCCTCTATAATTCACCCCTCCACTTT. Protein: CASKLGQLLYNSPLHF.